The present TCR beta chain was sequenced within a study of CD8+CD57+ T cells in acquired aplastic anemia. Background on the study: The study obtained an average of about 3.1 ug of DNA from sorted CD4+ and CD8+ cells.

This CDR3 contains 11 residues. V was clipped by 4 bases and J by 5 bases, with 9 bases between them. Germline lookup yields CDR1 SQVTM and CDR2 ANQGSEA. TCR beta VDJ and CDR3 profiling used genomic DNA as template. In TCRdb, the reads were re-called with MiXCR into one record per CDR3 protein. The table lists 74,000 or so distinct CDR3 sequences, 45% to 55% of them singletons. The chain is built from TRBV29-1 and TRBJ2-7, with no clear D. The sequencing input was sorted CD4+, CD8+, or CD8+CD57+ T cells (not recorded which) from PBMCs. The source is a human donor in good health, serving as a control. CDR3 DNA: TGCAGCGTTGTTTGGACCCACGAGCAGTACTTC. Its protein is CSVVWTHEQYF.